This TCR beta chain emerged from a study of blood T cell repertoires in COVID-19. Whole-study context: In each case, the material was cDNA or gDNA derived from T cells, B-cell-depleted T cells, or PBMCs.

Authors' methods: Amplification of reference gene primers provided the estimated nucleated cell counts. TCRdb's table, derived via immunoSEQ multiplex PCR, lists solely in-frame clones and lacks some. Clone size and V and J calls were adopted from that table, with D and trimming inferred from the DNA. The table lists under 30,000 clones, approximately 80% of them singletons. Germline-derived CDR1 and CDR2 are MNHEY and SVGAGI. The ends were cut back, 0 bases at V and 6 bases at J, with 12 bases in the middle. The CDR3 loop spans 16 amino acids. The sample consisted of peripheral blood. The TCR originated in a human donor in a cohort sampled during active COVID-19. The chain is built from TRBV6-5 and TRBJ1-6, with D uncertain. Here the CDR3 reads CASSYSLVEGNSPLHF. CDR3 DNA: TGTGCCAGCAGTTACTCGTTGGTGGAGGGTAATTCACCCCTCCACTTT.